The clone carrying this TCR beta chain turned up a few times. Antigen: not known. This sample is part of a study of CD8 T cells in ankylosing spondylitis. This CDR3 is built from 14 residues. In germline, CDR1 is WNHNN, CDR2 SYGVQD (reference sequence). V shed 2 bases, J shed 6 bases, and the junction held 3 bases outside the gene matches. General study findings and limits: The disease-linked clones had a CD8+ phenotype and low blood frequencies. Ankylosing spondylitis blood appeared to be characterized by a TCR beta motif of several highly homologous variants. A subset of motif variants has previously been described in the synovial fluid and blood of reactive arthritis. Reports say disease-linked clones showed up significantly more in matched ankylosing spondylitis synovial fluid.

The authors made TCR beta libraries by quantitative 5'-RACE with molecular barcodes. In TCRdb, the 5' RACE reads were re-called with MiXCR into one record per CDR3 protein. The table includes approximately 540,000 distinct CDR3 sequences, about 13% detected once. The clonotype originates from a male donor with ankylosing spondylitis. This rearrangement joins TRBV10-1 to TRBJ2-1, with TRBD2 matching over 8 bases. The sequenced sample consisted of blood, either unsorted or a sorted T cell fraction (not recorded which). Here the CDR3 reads CASSEAGGPNEQFF. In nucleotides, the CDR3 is TGCGCCAGCAGTGAGGCGGGGGGCCCCAATGAGCAGTTCTTC.